Each of the 5 T cell receptor beta chains below was sequenced from the same sample in a study of cytomegalovirus exposure and HLA in healthy donors. Primers included in the PCR were 60 Vbeta and 13 Jbeta primers. Clones were sequenced by immunoSEQ multiplex PCR, and TCRdb holds only the in-frame ones, with some missing. The profile covers around 64,000 clones, with around 86% appearing a single time and roughly 2% taken by the ten largest. The sequencing input was PBMCs. These receptors were obtained from a woman aged 25 to 39 in good health and CMV-seronegative.

Only one count was recorded for this clone. The chain uses TRBV30 and TRBJ1-5; possible D gene TRBD1, 6 bases. The CDR3 sequence is 15 residues long. V was cut by 2 bases and J by 3 bases, with 14 bases left in between. Germline V gives CDR1 GTSNPN, CDR2 SVGIG (reference sequence). The CDR3 spells CAWSNYRVTNQPQHF. The DNA for the CDR3 is TGTGCCTGGAGTAACTACAGGGTTACCAATCAGCCCCAGCATTTT. Variable domain in full (rest from reference TRBV30 and TRBJ1-5): SQTIHQWPATLVQPVGSPLSLECTVEGTSNPNLYWYRQAAGRGLQLLFYSVGIGQISSEVPQNLSASRPQDRQFILSSKKLLLSDSGFYLCAWSNYRVTNQPQHFGDGTRLSIL.

This clone came up a few times. The chain employs TRBV6-6 and TRBJ1-4; 9 bases map to TRBD1. CDR3 length: 14 amino acids. The germline V gene encodes CDR1 MNHNY and CDR2 SVGAGI (reference sequence). The junction had 7 bases not matched to a gene; V was cut back by 6 bases and J by 8 bases. This CDR3 is CASRTTGGSEKLFF. CDR3 in DNA: TGTGCCAGCAGGACGACAGGGGGGAGCGAAAAACTGTTTTTT.

This sequence joins TRBV27 and TRBJ2-7, with 11 bases fitting TRBD1. The V and J ends lost 8 bases and 3 bases, in that order; junction bases with no gene match: 0. Germline CDR1 and CDR2: MNHEY and SMNVEV (reference sequence). This CDR3 comprises 12 residues. CDR3 residues: CASGTGGYEQYF. DNA for the CDR3: TGTGCCAGCGGGACAGGGGGCTACGAGCAGTACTTC.

The V and J genes are TRBV2 and TRBJ2-7; D is perhaps TRBD2 (7 bases). The CDR3 is 15 amino acids. The germline V gene encodes CDR1 SNHLY and CDR2 FYNNEI. The V gene lost 3 bases and the J gene lost 7 bases, with 19 bases spanning the gap. CDR3 DNA: TGTGCCAGCAGTGAGGTGGGACCAGGGGAGGGGGAGCAGTACTTC. Its translation is CASSEVGPGEGEQYF.

The chain combines TRBV19 with TRBJ2-1; D is perhaps TRBD1 (7 bases). Germline lookup yields CDR1 LNHDA and CDR2 SQIVND (reference sequence). The length of the CDR3 is 16 residues. V shed 5 bases and J shed 7 bases, with 21 bases lying between them. CDR3 in DNA: TGTGCCAGTAGTCCCGACAGGGTCGGCGGGATAAATGAGCAGTTCTTC. Residues: CASSPDRVGGINEQFF.